The clone carrying this TCR beta chain was observed many times. Its antigen is still unknown. The sample originates from a study of neurological immune-mediated disorders. Study outcomes and limitations: Subjects shared no identical expanded-clone CDR3 amino acid sequences, suggesting private TCR-beta repertoires in all groups.

Using its own MiXCR run on the 5' RACE reads, TCRdb lists one record per CDR3 protein. The top ten clones hold about 2.6% of a sample with 66,000 or so distinct CDR3 sequences, less than 5.5% of them seen once. Germline V gives CDR1 SGHRS, CDR2 YFSETQ. Germline trimming cut 4 bases from V and 5 bases from J; bases unmatched to any gene: 5. This CDR3 region has 14 residues. The TCR comes from a woman between 25 and 40 years old with multiple sclerosis. Material for sequencing was PBMCs. The genes are TRBV5-1 and TRBJ1-4, with 7 bases fitting TRBD1. CDR3 amino acids: CASSLGTVNEKLFF. The CDR3 DNA is TGCGCCAGCAGCCTCGGGACAGTAAATGAAAAACTGTTTTTT.